This T cell receptor (beta chain) comes out of a study of T cells in Graves' hyperthyroidism and ophthalmopathy. RNA transcripts yielded amplified TCR beta CDR3 regions. HTBI primers were the set used in a first-round RT-PCR of the TCR CDR3. TCRdb redid the calling of the multiplex PCR reads with MiXCR, one entry per CDR3 protein. The repertoire includes about 420,000 distinct CDR3 sequences, around a sixth of them detected once, and just under 8% sits in the top ten. This clonotype was seen ten or more times. The CDR3 sequence is 13 residues long. CDR1 SGHNT and CDR2 YENEEA come from the germline V gene. The V end was cut by 10 bases, the J end by 4 bases, with 17 bases between.

This TCR was sampled from a woman between 18 and 30 years old with Graves' hyperthyroidism. The chain links TRBV11-3 to TRBJ2-7; tentatively, D is TRBD2 (5 bases). Source material: blood. The CDR3 reads CATSTAREYEQYF. The CDR3 region has the DNA TGTGCCACCTCGACGGCCCGGGAATACGAGCAGTACTTC.